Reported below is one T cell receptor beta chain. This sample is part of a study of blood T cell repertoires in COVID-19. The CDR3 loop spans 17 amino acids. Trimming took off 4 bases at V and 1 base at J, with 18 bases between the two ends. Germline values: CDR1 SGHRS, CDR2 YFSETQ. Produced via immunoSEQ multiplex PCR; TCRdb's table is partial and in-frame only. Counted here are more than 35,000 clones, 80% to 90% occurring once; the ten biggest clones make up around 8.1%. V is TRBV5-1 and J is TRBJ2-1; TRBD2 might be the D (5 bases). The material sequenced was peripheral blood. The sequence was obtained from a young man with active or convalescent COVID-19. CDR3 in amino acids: CASSLGGVVHSYNEQFF. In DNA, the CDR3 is TGCGCCAGCAGCCTCGGAGGTGTTGTTCATTCCTACAATGAGCAGTTCTTC.